This TCR beta chain was captured in a study of PD-1 blockade in mismatch repair-deficient tumors. The overall study: All were previously treated, progressing patients with about 11 mismatch repair-deficient cancer types. Points from the study as a whole: Rapid post-treatment expansion, then contraction, generally preceding radiologic response, marked tumor-resident clones.

Points on this clone: Its specificity is unknown.

Trimming pared 2 bases from V and 4 bases from J, leaving 15 bases between. From germline, CDR1 is ENHRY and CDR2 SYGVKD. CDR3 length: 15 amino acids. PCR or immunohistochemistry showed mismatch repair deficiency in every enrolled patient. A few pembrolizumab responders had their TCRs sequenced. Profiling relied on immunoSEQ multiplex PCR, and the TCRdb table lists in-frame clones only, not all of them. The sample lists some 25,000 clones; about 88% were seen once. The TCR originated in an adult with mismatch repair-deficient cancer. The chain is built from TRBV10-3 and TRBJ2-7; D might be TRBD2 (6 bases). Source: PBMCs, taken before pembrolizumab treatment. The CDR3 region has the DNA TGTGCCATCAGTGAGGGGCCTAGCGCGACTTACGAGCAGTACTTC. Translating it yields CAISEGPSATYEQYF.